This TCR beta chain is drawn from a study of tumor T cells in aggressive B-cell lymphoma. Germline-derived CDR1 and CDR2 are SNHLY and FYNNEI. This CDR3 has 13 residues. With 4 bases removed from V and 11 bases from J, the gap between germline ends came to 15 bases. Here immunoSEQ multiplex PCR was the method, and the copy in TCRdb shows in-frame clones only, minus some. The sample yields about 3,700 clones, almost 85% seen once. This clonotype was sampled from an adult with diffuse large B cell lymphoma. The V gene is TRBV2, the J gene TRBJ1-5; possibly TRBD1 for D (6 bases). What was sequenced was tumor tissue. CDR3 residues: CASSAYGGQTQHF. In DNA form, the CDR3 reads TGTGCCAGCAGTGCTTATGGTGGACAGACCCAGCATTTT.